This TCR beta chain was retrieved from a study of control samples from healthy donors and cancer patients. The repertoire was sequenced with immunoSEQ multiplex PCR; TCRdb's copy has only in-frame clones and lacks some. The repertoire holds approximately 89,000 clones, with more than 70% as singletons. Germline CDR1 SGHNT, CDR2 YYREEE (reference sequence). The CDR3 has 18 amino acids. The V and J ends lost 0 bases and 5 bases, in that order; junction bases with no gene match: 16. Sequenced sample: blood. This clonotype was sampled from a woman aged 35 to 49 in good health. The chain recombines TRBV5-4 with TRBJ1-2; 7 bases map to TRBD1. As DNA, the CDR3 is TGTGCCAGCAGCTTGGATAGCAGGGGGTTAGGAATGGGGTATGGCTACACCTTC. Protein sequence: CASSLDSRGLGMGYGYTF.